These 21 T cell receptor beta chains originate from one sample sequenced in a study of shared clonotypes between healthy human individuals (TCRdb year 2020). Libraries came from the immunoSEQ multiplex PCR assay. TCRdb took over this immuneACCESS table, retaining in-frame rearrangements with V and J assigned. Such tables are incomplete; in checked studies, under half of the missing clones stem from an unresolved V gene, and the remainder is unexplained. For this sample the table gives fewer than 500,000 clones, of which 60% to 80% were detected only once. 12% of the sample is in the top ten clones. Sample: PBMCs. These receptors were collected from a woman in her forties in good health. Some clones in this sample may be carry-over from other donors' samples.

V usage is TRBV27 and J usage is TRBJ2-3, with TRBD1 matching 11 bases. Germline CDR1 MNHEY, CDR2 SMNVEV (reference sequence). The CDR3 contains 15 residues. With V trimmed by 6 bases and J by 4 bases, 6 bases remained unmatched. The chain's CDR3 is CASSWGQGGADTQYF. In DNA, the CDR3 is TGTGCCAGCAGCTGGGGACAGGGGGGAGCAGATACGCAGTATTTT.

This clone showed up just a few times. The rearrangement uses TRBV18 and TRBJ1-6; D call uncertain. Trimming left V 0 bases short and J 15 bases short, with 12 bases between. This CDR3 is 13 amino acids long. CDR1 is KGHSH, CDR2 LQKENI, per germline. In nucleotides, the CDR3 is TGTGCCAGCTCACCACCGTCCTCACCGAACCTCCACTTT. This sequence encodes CASSPPSSPNLHF.

As concerns this clone: The same CDR3 can be traced to other DNA sequences in this sample. This chain connects TRBV15 to TRBJ1-4; 7 positions agree with TRBD1. This CDR3 is 13 amino acids long. Trimming at V came to 1 base and at J to 7 bases, leaving 0 bases not matched to a gene. Per germline, CDR1 LNHNV and CDR2 YYDKDF (reference sequence). The CDR3 reads CATSRGQGEKLFF. Written as DNA, the CDR3 is TGTGCCACCAGCAGAGGACAGGGTGAAAAACTGTTTTTT. Full variable domain (rest looked up from reference TRBV15 and TRBJ1-4): DAMVIQNPRYQVTQFGKPVTLSCSQTLNHNVMYWYQQKSSQAPKLLFHYYDKDFNNEADTPDNFQSRRPNTSFCFLDIRSPGLGDTAMYLCATSRGQGEKLFFGSGTQLSVL.

The chain has TRBV5-8 and TRBJ2-7; 7 bases are a match to TRBD1. The germline V gene encodes CDR1 SGHTS and CDR2 YDEGEE. V trimming: 0 bases; J trimming: 4 bases; junction bases outside the gene matches: 7. This CDR3 has 15 amino acids. CDR3 coding DNA: TGTGCCAGCAGCTTGGAGACAGGGTTCACTTACGAGCAGTACTTC. Amino acid sequence: CASSLETGFTYEQYF.

The CDR3 nucleotides are TGTGCCAGTCAGCCGCGCACCCAGGGGGCTAATGAGCAGTTCTTC. It yields the protein CASQPRTQGANEQFF. The chain employs TRBV19 and TRBJ2-1, with TRBD1 identical over 8 bases. Looked up from germline, CDR1 is LNHDA and CDR2 is SQIVND (reference sequence). The CDR3 covers 15 residues. J gave up 7 bases and V 8 bases, and 13 bases lay outside the gene matches. The entire variable domain, with the rest obtained from reference TRBV19 and TRBJ2-1, is as follows: DGGITQSPKYLFRKEGQNVTLSCEQNLNHDAMYWYRQDPGQGLRLIYYSQIVNDFQKGDIAEGYSVSREKKESFPLTVTSAQKNPTAFYLCASQPRTQGANEQFFGPGTRLTVL.

The sample holds one count of this clone. This may arise from a read error, as a much more abundant clone is one base away. This chain links TRBV9 with TRBJ2-1; 12 bases agree with TRBD2. V dropped 0 bases and J dropped 6; count of bases not matched to a gene: 1. Germline lookup yields CDR1 SGDLS and CDR2 YYNGEE. CDR3 length: 15 amino acids. CDR3 sequence: CASSVGLAGANEQFF. In DNA, the CDR3 is TGTGCCAGCAGCGTAGGACTAGCGGGAGCCAATGAGCAGTTCTTC.

V and J are TRBV5-4 and TRBJ2-5; TRBD2 aligns across 8 bases. The J segment lost 4 bases and the V segment lost 0 bases, leaving 5 bases of the junction unmatched. This CDR3 spans 15 amino acids. Germline values: CDR1 SGHNT, CDR2 YYREEE (reference sequence). The CDR3 DNA follows: TGTGCCAGCAGCTTGGATGCGGGAGGTAGAGAGACCCAGTACTTC. It codes for CASSLDAGGRETQYF.

The V call is TRBV15, the J call TRBJ2-7, with D unclear. The germline CDR1 and CDR2 sequences are LNHNV and YYDKDF (reference sequence). V was clipped by 1 base and J by 2 bases, with 6 bases between them. CDR3 length: 13 residues. The CDR3 protein is CATSRGRPYEQYF. CDR3 bases: TGTGCCACCAGCAGAGGCAGGCCCTACGAGCAGTACTTC. The entire variable domain, with the rest obtained from reference TRBV15 and TRBJ2-7, is as follows: DAMVIQNPRYQVTQFGKPVTLSCSQTLNHNVMYWYQQKSSQAPKLLFHYYDKDFNNEADTPDNFQSRRPNTSFCFLDIRSPGLGDTAMYLCATSRGRPYEQYFGPGTRLTVT.

The rearrangement uses TRBV27 and TRBJ2-1; 11 bases are a match to TRBD2. Germline V gene lookup returns CDR1 MNHEY and CDR2 SMNVEV (reference sequence). V lost 0 bases to trimming and J lost 4 bases; unmatched junction nucleotides: 2. CDR3 length: 16 residues. The CDR3 coding sequence is TGTGCCAGCAGTTTATCTAGCGGGAGGGCGTACAATGAGCAGTTCTTC. The encoded protein is CASSLSSGRAYNEQFF.

This clone appeared many times. The V and J genes are TRBV2 and TRBJ1-2; tentative D call: TRBD1 (5 bases). The CDR3 is 13 amino acids. Germline V CDR1 and CDR2: SNHLY, FYNNEI. The V and J ends lost 2 bases and 4 bases respectively, with 8 bases between them. CDR3 in amino acids: CASSEYGGYGYTF. CDR3 coding DNA: TGTGCCAGCAGTGAATACGGGGGCTATGGCTACACCTTC.

The V call is TRBV7-9, the J call TRBJ2-7, with D tentatively TRBD1 or TRBD2 (7 bases each). Germline V gives CDR1 SEHNR, CDR2 FQNEAQ (reference sequence). The CDR3 is made up of 15 amino acids. Trimming shortened V by 4 bases and J by 2 bases, and 15 bases separated the two germline ends. CDR3: CASSSRAGGAYEQYF. CDR3 nucleotides: TGTGCCAGCAGCTCCCGGGCAGGGGGGGCCTACGAGCAGTACTTC. The complete variable domain, with remaining parts taken from reference TRBV7-9 and TRBJ2-7, reads DTGVSQNPRHKITKRGQNVTFRCDPISEHNRLYWYRQTLGQGPEFLTYFQNEAQLEKSRLLSDRFSAERPKGSFSTLEIQRTEQGDSAMYLCASSSRAGGAYEQYFGPGTRLTVT.

V is TRBV7-9 and J is TRBJ2-7, with 8 positions matching TRBD1. The CDR3 is 15 amino acids. CDR1 and CDR2 (germline): SEHNR, FQNEAQ (reference sequence). Trimming cost V 0 bases and J 6 bases; bases outside gene matches: 7. Written as DNA, the CDR3 is TGTGCCAGCAGCTTAGCGGCAGGGGGCCAAGGCGAGCAGTACTTC. Translating it yields CASSLAAGGQGEQYF.

The genes are TRBV6-5 and TRBJ2-5; 9 nucleotides match TRBD1. In germline, CDR1 is MNHEY, CDR2 SVGAGI. The CDR3 consists of 16 residues. The junction had 7 bases not matched to a gene; V was cut back by 0 bases and J by 5 bases. CDR3 bases: TGTGCCAGCAGTTACTCGACGGGGACAGGGCCGGAGACCCAGTACTTC. This sequence encodes CASSYSTGTGPETQYF.

In its sample, this clone was seen a few times. The chain carries TRBV19 and TRBJ2-7; 14 bases fit TRBD2. The CDR3 runs 15 residues. The germline V gene encodes CDR1 LNHDA and CDR2 SQIVND (reference sequence). V was clipped by 4 bases and J by 5 bases; unmatched bases: 4. The CDR3 protein is CASSTGLAGGHEQYF. The CDR3 bases are TGTGCCAGTAGTACTGGACTAGCGGGAGGCCACGAGCAGTACTTC. The variable domain in full, completed from reference TRBV19 and TRBJ2-7, reads DGGITQSPKYLFRKEGQNVTLSCEQNLNHDAMYWYRQDPGQGLRLIYYSQIVNDFQKGDIAEGYSVSREKKESFPLTVTSAQKNPTAFYLCASSTGLAGGHEQYFGPGTRLTVT.

This clone was counted once. The CDR3 region is CASSDSMGQGAGGYTF. CDR3 bases: TGTGCCAGCAGTGACTCTATGGGACAGGGGGCAGGTGGCTACACCTTC. The chain recombines TRBV25-1 with TRBJ1-2; 12 bases agree with TRBD1. V was pared by 3 bases and J by 7 bases, with 9 bases of the junction left unmatched. Germline CDR1 MGHDK, CDR2 SYGVNS. The CDR3 covers 16 residues.

The chain has TRBV28 and TRBJ1-2, with D tentatively TRBD1 (6 bases). Per germline, CDR1 MDHEN and CDR2 SYDVKM. The CDR3 is 14 amino acids. V lost 4 bases and J lost 8, with 17 bases in between. This CDR3 reads CASSWGGGGAGYTF. Written as DNA, the CDR3 is TGTGCCAGCAGTTGGGGTGGCGGGGGCGCGGGCTACACCTTC.

The chain employs TRBV30 and TRBJ2-7, with 7 nucleotides matching TRBD1. Germline V gene lookup returns CDR1 GTSNPN and CDR2 SVGIG (reference sequence). The CDR3 contains 14 residues. Unmatched junction bases numbered 7, after V lost 3 bases and J lost 2 bases. CDR3 DNA: TGTGCCTGGAGAGTACCCGGGACAGCCTACGAGCAGTACTTC. Amino acid sequence: CAWRVPGTAYEQYF.

The table lists this clone with a count of one. This chain links TRBV30 with TRBJ1-2, with D hard to call. This CDR3 comprises 14 residues. Germline V lookup: CDR1 GTSNPN, CDR2 SVGIG (reference sequence). V dropped 0 bases and J dropped 8 bases, with 16 bases sitting between them. The CDR3 DNA sequence: TGTGCCTGGAGTGTACTAGCTAACAAAGTGGGCTACACCTTC. It yields the protein CAWSVLANKVGYTF.

The rearrangement joins TRBV7-3 to TRBJ2-7, with TRBD2 as a possible D gene (6 bases). V gave up 4 bases and J gave up 2 bases, with 12 bases separating them. The CDR3 length is 14 residues. Per the germline V gene, CDR1 is SGHTA and CDR2 is FQGTGA. CDR3 amino acids: CASSSGLIPYEQYF. For the CDR3, the DNA is TGTGCCAGCAGCTCCGGACTAATCCCCTACGAGCAGTACTTC.

This clone was picked up many times. Other DNA variants within this sample encode the same CDR3. The J gene is TRBJ1-3, the V gene TRBV7-2; 10 nucleotides align to TRBD1. Trimming removed 5 bases from V and 0 bases from J; junction bases left unmatched: 7. Germline CDR1 SGHTA, CDR2 FQGNSA. The CDR3 extends over 17 amino acids. The CDR3 here is CASSARQGALSGNTIYF. The CDR3, as DNA: TGTGCCAGCAGCGCCCGACAGGGGGCTCTCTCTGGAAACACCATATATTTT.

The rearrangement uses TRBV11-2 and TRBJ1-4; no clear D. There are 15 residues in the CDR3. Trimming shortened V by 3 bases and J by 6 bases, and 14 bases separated the two germline ends. The germline gives CDR1 SGHAT, CDR2 FQNNGV. CDR3 DNA: TGTGCCAGCAGCTTCGGAGGTCGTGGGGATGAAAAACTGTTTTTT. Translation: CASSFGGRGDEKLFF.